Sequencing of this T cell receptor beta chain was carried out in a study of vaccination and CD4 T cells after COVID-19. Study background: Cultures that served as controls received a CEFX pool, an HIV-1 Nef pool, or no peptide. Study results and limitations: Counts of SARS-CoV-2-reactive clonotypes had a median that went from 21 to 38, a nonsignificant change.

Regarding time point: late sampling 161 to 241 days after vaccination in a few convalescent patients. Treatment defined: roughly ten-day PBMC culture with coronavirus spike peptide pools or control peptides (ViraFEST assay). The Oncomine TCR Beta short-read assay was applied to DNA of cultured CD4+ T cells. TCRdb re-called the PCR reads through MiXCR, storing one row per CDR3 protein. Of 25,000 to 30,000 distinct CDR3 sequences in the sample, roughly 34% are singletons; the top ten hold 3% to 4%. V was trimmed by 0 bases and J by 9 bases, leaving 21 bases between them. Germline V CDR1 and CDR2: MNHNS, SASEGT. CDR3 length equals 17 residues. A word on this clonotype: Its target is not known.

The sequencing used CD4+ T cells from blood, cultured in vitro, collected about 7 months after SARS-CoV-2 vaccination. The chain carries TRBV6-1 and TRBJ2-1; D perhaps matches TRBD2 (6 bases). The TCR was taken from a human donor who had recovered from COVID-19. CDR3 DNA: TGTGCCAGCAGTGAAGCAAAGGACTACCTTTCCTTGATTGAGCAGTTCTTC. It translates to CASSEAKDYLSLIEQFF.